The 21 T cell receptor beta chains in this list originate from one sample, sequenced in a study of blood T cell repertoires in COVID-19. The assay was immunoSEQ multiplex PCR, and TCRdb's table has in-frame clones only and misses some. The table includes over 150,000 clones, approximately 82% detected once. Sequencing input: peripheral blood. The receptors come from a human donor with acute or convalescent COVID-19. The donor label of this sample is uncertain.

V gene TRBV7-2 combines with J gene TRBJ1-1, with a weak D call TRBD1 (5 bases). Germline CDR1 is SGHTA and CDR2 is FQGNSA. Trimming removed 5 bases at V and 4 bases at J, with 17 bases between. This CDR3 region has 15 residues. DNA for the CDR3: TGTGCCAGCAGCGTAAAACAGGCCGGGGGCACTGAAGCTTTCTTT. Amino acids: CASSVKQAGGTEAFF.

The rearrangement links TRBV5-5 to TRBJ2-5; D gene unclear. The CDR3 spans 14 residues. Trimming removed 1 base at V and 0 bases at J, with 7 bases between. The germline gives CDR1 SGHKS, CDR2 YYEKEE (reference sequence). The CDR3 spells CASSLSSNQETQYF. In DNA form, the CDR3 reads TGTGCCAGCAGCTTGTCCAGTAACCAAGAGACCCAGTACTTC.

The genes are TRBV6-4 and TRBJ1-2, with TRBD1 matching 8 bases. The V gene's germline CDR1 is MRHNA and CDR2 SNTAGT. This CDR3 region has 13 residues. V dropped 7 bases and J dropped 6; count of bases not matched to a gene: 7. The CDR3 sequence: CASKVQGEHGYTF. The DNA of the CDR3 is TGTGCCAGCAAGGTACAGGGGGAGCATGGCTACACCTTC.

This chain uses TRBV5-6 with TRBJ2-5; weak D call: TRBD1 (7 bases). Germline V CDR1 and CDR2: SGHDT, YYEEEE. This CDR3 comprises 15 residues. Trimming shortened V by 1 base and J by 9 bases, and 19 bases separated the two germline ends. In DNA form, the CDR3 reads TGTGCCAGCAGCTTGAGGGACAGCGGCGGGGCAGCCCAGTACTTC. Its protein product is CASSLRDSGGAAQYF.

The CDR3 protein is CASSRGTYEQYF. In DNA, the CDR3 is TGTGCCAGCAGCAGGGGTACCTACGAGCAGTACTTC. The chain employs TRBV6-2 or TRBV6-3 and TRBJ2-7, with a tentative D call TRBD1 (6 bases). CDR1 is MNHEY and CDR2 is SVGEGT in the germline V gene. The CDR3 loop spans 12 amino acids. V lost 6 bases to trimming and J lost 2 bases, with 8 bases between them.

This CDR3 is CASQFNPGNTIYF. The CDR3 DNA reads as TGTGCCAGCCAGTTCAATCCAGGAAACACCATATATTTT. The chain employs TRBV2 and TRBJ1-3; no clear D gene. In germline, CDR1 is SNHLY, CDR2 FYNNEI. The germline V and J ends were trimmed by 8 bases and 4 bases, with 12 bases remaining between them. This CDR3 comprises 13 residues. The full variable domain, with the rest looked up from reference TRBV2 and TRBJ1-3, is EPEVTQTPSHQVTQMGQEVILRCVPISNHLYFYWYRQILGQKVEFLVSFYNNEISEKSEIFDDQFSVERPDGSNFTLKIRSTKLEDSAMYFCASQFNPGNTIYFGEGSWLTVV.

The CDR3 loop is CASSLMAGGPDEQYF. The CDR3 coding sequence is TGTGCCAGCAGCTTAATGGCGGGAGGGCCGGACGAGCAGTACTTC. The rearrangement uses TRBV7-3 and TRBJ2-7, with 9 bases matching TRBD2. The CDR3 runs to 15 residues. The ends lost 1 base at V and 5 bases at J; junction bases unmatched: 6. Germline assignment: CDR1 SGHTA and CDR2 FQGTGA.

V usage is TRBV19 and J usage is TRBJ2-7, with 9 bases matching TRBD1. Germline V gene data show CDR1 as LNHDA and CDR2 as SQIVND (reference sequence). This CDR3 contains 18 residues. Trimming removed 5 bases from V and 2 bases from J; junction bases left unmatched: 16. The CDR3 protein is CASSPSPGQGPVAYEQYF. The CDR3, as DNA: TGTGCCAGTAGTCCGAGCCCGGGACAGGGACCCGTCGCCTACGAGCAGTACTTC.

The chain has TRBV20-1 and TRBJ2-3; the match to TRBD2 covers 8 bases. Germline V gives CDR1 DFQATT, CDR2 SNEGSKA (reference sequence). The CDR3 spans 15 residues. J gave up 4 bases and V 3 bases, and 9 bases lay outside the gene matches. The DNA for the CDR3 is TGCAGTGCTAGTCCAGGTAGCGGGGCCCCAGATACGCAGTATTTT. Its protein is CSASPGSGAPDTQYF.

This clone was observed many times. The chain carries TRBV2 and TRBJ1-6, with TRBD1 matching 10 bases. The length of the CDR3 is 14 residues. V was pared by 7 bases and J by 8 bases, with 5 bases of the junction left unmatched. Germline values: CDR1 SNHLY, CDR2 FYNNEI. The CDR3 DNA reads TGTGCCAGCAACCGACAGGGGGCAGATTCACCCCTCCACTTT. It is translated as CASNRQGADSPLHF.

The rearrangement joins TRBV30 to TRBJ1-5; TRBD1 matches 8 bases. J was trimmed by 6 bases and V by 0 bases; bases with no gene match: 7. CDR3 size: 15 residues. The germline CDR1 and CDR2 sequences are GTSNPN and SVGIG (reference sequence). Here the CDR3 DNA reads TGTGCCTGGAGTGTACGTTCAGGGGGCGGTCAGCCCCAGCATTTT. The encoded protein is CAWSVRSGGGQPQHF.

This clone came up once. The chain is built from TRBV3-1 (or the pseudogene TRBV3-2) and TRBJ1-2; 9 bases agree with TRBD1. The CDR3 runs to 14 residues. The germline CDR1 and CDR2 sequences are LGHDT and YNNKEL (reference sequence). Trimming removed 0 bases from V and 7 bases from J; junction bases left unmatched: 3. The CDR3 spells CASSQEGTGSGYTF. The CDR3 DNA reads as TGTGCCAGCAGCCAAGAAGGGACAGGGAGTGGCTACACCTTC.

V usage is TRBV11-2 and J usage is TRBJ2-7, with TRBD2 matching 10 bases. With V trimmed by 4 bases and J by 3 bases, 3 bases remained unmatched. CDR1 SGHAT and CDR2 FQNNGV come from the germline V gene. This CDR3 region has 14 residues. The CDR3 nucleotides are TGTGCCAGCAGCTCGCGGACTAGCGGCTACGAGCAGTACTTC. Translating it yields CASSSRTSGYEQYF.

V and J are TRBV10-2 and TRBJ1-5; D remains unclear. CDR3 length equals 14 residues. Germline lookup yields CDR1 WSHSY and CDR2 SAAADI. Trimming shortened V by 3 bases and J by 3 bases, and 9 bases separated the two germline ends. CDR3 in amino acids: CASSDRPNNQPQHF. The CDR3, as DNA: TGCGCCAGCAGTGACAGGCCAAACAATCAGCCCCAGCATTTT.

The CDR3 DNA reads TGTGCCAGCAGCTTATTTAGTTCTGGGGCCAACGTCCTGACTTTC. It yields the protein CASSLFSSGANVLTF. The chain recombines TRBV7-9 with TRBJ2-6; D gene ambiguous. The V gene lost 2 bases and the J gene lost 1 base, with 6 bases spanning the gap. This CDR3 comprises 15 residues. The germline CDR1 and CDR2 sequences are SEHNR and FQNEAQ (reference sequence). The full variable domain, rest sourced from reference TRBV7-9 and TRBJ2-6, is DTGVSQNPRHKITKRGQNVTFRCDPISEHNRLYWYRQTLGQGPEFLTYFQNEAQLEKSRLLSDRFSAERPKGSFSTLEIQRTEQGDSAMYLCASSLFSSGANVLTFGAGSRLTVL.

V is TRBV18 and J is TRBJ1-2; possible D gene TRBD1, 6 bases. Germline V lookup: CDR1 KGHSH, CDR2 LQKENI. The CDR3 contains 16 residues. V dropped 3 bases and J dropped 7 bases, with 21 bases sitting between them. CDR3 region: CASSPQYNREGSGYTF. The CDR3 coding sequence is TGTGCCAGCTCACCGCAGTACAACAGGGAGGGCTCTGGCTACACCTTC.

The rearrangement joins TRBV11-2 to TRBJ2-7; the match to TRBD2 covers 10 bases. Trimming cost V 5 bases and J 7 bases; bases outside gene matches: 14. The CDR3 is 16 amino acids. CDR1 is SGHAT and CDR2 is FQNNGV in the germline V gene. This chain's CDR3 is CASSRGLAEGKREQYF. The CDR3 DNA reads TGTGCCAGCAGCCGAGGACTAGCGGAGGGGAAGCGGGAGCAGTACTTC. Variable domain in full (rest from reference TRBV11-2 and TRBJ2-7): EAGVAQSPRYKIIEKRQSVAFWCNPISGHATLYWYQQILGQGPKLLIQFQNNGVVDDSQLPKDRFSAERLKGVDSTLKIQPAKLEDSAVYLCASSRGLAEGKREQYFGPGTRLTVT.

The chain recombines TRBV12-5 with TRBJ2-5; no clear D. In germline, CDR1 is LGHNT, CDR2 FRNRAP. The germline V and J ends were trimmed by 0 bases and 4 bases, with 15 bases remaining between them. This CDR3 has 16 residues. Here the CDR3 DNA reads TGTGCTAGTGGTTTGGTACTTGAGGTCTCGCGAGAGACCCAGTACTTC. Translated, it gives CASGLVLEVSRETQYF.

The chain couples TRBV5-4 to TRBJ2-3; D is possibly TRBD2 (5 bases). Germline-derived CDR1 and CDR2 are SGHNT and YYREEE (reference sequence). The CDR3 is 16 residues long. V dropped 2 bases and J dropped 6 bases, with 19 bases sitting between them. The CDR3 sequence is CASSFMLAGDHDTQYF. CDR3 nucleotide sequence: TGTGCCAGCAGCTTTATGCTAGCCGGGGATCATGATACGCAGTATTTT. Complete variable domain (other parts from reference TRBV5-4 and TRBJ2-3): ETGVTQSPTHLIKTRGQQVTLRCSSQSGHNTVSWYQQALGQGPQFIFQYYREEENGRGNFPPRFSGLQFPNYSSELNVNALELDDSALYLCASSFMLAGDHDTQYFGPGTRLTVL.

The genes are TRBV11-3 and TRBJ2-1; 8 bases are shared with TRBD2. Losses at the gene ends were 0 bases for V and 3 bases for J; bases not matched to a gene: 4. This CDR3 is built from 16 residues. Per the germline V gene, CDR1 is SGHNT and CDR2 is YENEEA. The CDR3 region is CASSLEGTRSYNEQFF. The CDR3 region has the DNA TGTGCCAGCAGCTTAGAGGGGACTAGAAGCTACAATGAGCAGTTCTTC.

The chain uses TRBV28 and TRBJ2-1, with TRBD1 matching 7 bases. The ends lost 4 bases at V and 8 bases at J; junction bases unmatched: 5. This CDR3 is 13 amino acids long. The germline V gene encodes CDR1 MDHEN and CDR2 SYDVKM. The chain's CDR3 is CASSSQGVDEQFF. The CDR3 coding sequence is TGTGCCAGCAGTTCTCAGGGGGTTGATGAGCAGTTCTTC. Full variable domain (outside the CDR3, taken from reference TRBV28 and TRBJ2-1): DVKVTQSSRYLVKRTGEKVFLECVQDMDHENMFWYRQDPGLGLRLIYFSYDVKMKEKGDIPEGYSVSREKKERFSLILESASTNQTSMYLCASSSQGVDEQFFGPGTRLTVL.